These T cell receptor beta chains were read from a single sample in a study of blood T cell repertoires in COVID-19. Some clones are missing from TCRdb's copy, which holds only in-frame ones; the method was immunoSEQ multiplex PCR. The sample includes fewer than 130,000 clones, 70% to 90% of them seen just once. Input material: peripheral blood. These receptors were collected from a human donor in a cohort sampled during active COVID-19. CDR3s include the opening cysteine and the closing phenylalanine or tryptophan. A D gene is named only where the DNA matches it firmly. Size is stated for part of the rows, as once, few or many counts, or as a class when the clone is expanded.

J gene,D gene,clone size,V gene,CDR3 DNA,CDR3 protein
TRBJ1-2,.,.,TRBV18,TGTGCCAGCTCCCTACAGCGGGATGACTATGGCTACACCTTC,CASSLQRDDYGYTF
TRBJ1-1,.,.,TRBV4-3,TGCGCCAGCAGCCAAGATAGGGGGATGCTGAACACTGAAGCTTTCTTT,CASSQDRGMLNTEAFF
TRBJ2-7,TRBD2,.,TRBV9,TGTGCCAGCAGCGTGGGACTAGCGGGGATGTACGAGCAGTACTTC,CASSVGLAGMYEQYF
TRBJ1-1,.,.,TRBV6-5,TGTGCCACCGCAAAACAGAGCATGAACACTGAAGCTTTCTTT,CATAKQSMNTEAFF
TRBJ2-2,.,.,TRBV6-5,TGTGCCAGCACATGGTCGGCGACAAGGAGGAAACTGTTTTTT,CASTWSATRRKLFF
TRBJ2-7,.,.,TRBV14,TGTGCCAGCAGCCAAGTTGGTGACAGGTTACTTACCTACGAGCAGTACTTC,CASSQVGDRLLTYEQYF
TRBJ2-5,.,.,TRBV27,TGTGCCAGCAGTCGCTCACGCCAGGGGCAGACCCAGTACTTC,CASSRSRQGQTQYF
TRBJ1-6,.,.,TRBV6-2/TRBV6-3,TGTGCCAGCAGTTACGGCGGGACGTCGGACCGGCGTTCACCCCTCCACTTT,CASSYGGTSDRRSPLHF
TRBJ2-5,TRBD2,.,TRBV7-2,TGTGCCAGCAGCACACAGAGCGGGAGGGAGACCCAGTACTTC,CASSTQSGRETQYF
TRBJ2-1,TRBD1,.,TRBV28,TGTGCCACCACCTGGGGACAGGGGGCCTACAATGAGCAGTTCTTC,CATTWGQGAYNEQFF
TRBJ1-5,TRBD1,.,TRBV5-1,TGCGCCAGCAGCCCCGGGACAGGAAGCAATCAGCCCCAGCATTTT,CASSPGTGSNQPQHF
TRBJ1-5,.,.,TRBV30,TGTGCCTGGAAAATGACAGGTACCAATCAGCCCCAGCATTTT,CAWKMTGTNQPQHF
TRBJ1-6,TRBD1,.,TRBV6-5,TGTGCCAGCAGTCGGTCGGGACAGTCTAATTCACCCCTCCACTTT,CASSRSGQSNSPLHF
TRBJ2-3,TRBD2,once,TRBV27,TGTGCCAGCAGTGTCCTGGGGAGGACTAGCGGGGCTAGCACAGATACGCAGTATTTT,CASSVLGRTSGASTDTQYF
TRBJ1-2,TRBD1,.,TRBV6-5,TGTGCCAGCAGTTACTCCCCCGGGACAGGCACCTATGGCTACACCTTC,CASSYSPGTGTYGYTF
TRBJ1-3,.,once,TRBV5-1,TGCGCCAGCAGCGAAGGGGTATCTGGAAACACCATATATTTT,CASSEGVSGNTIYF
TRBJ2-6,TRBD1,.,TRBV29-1,TGCAGCGTCAGGACAGGGGTAGCCGGGGCCAACGTCCTGACTTTC,CSVRTGVAGANVLTF
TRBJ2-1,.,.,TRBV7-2,TGTGCCAGCAGCGCGGGACAGTCTACCTACAATGAGCAGTTCTTC,CASSAGQSTYNEQFF
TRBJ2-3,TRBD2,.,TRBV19,TGTGCCAGTAGTGCCCATTCGAGCGGGGTGGGCACAGATACGCAGTATTTT,CASSAHSSGVGTDTQYF
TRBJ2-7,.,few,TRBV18,TGTGCCAGCTCACCTTACCGGGACACTGCCTACGAGCAGTACTTC,CASSPYRDTAYEQYF
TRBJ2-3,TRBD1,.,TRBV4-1,TGCGCCAGCAGCCAAGAGTCCAGGGGGCTAGTCTTTAGCACAGATACGCAGTATTTT,CASSQESRGLVFSTDTQYF
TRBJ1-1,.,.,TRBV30,TGTGCCTGGAGTCCCGTGAACACTGAAGCTTTCTTT,CAWSPVNTEAFF
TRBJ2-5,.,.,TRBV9,TGTGCCAGCAGCGTAGCGGCAGGGTTGAGAGAGACCCAGTACTTC,CASSVAAGLRETQYF
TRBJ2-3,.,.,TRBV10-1,TGCGCCAGCAGTGAAGGGCTAGCACGAGGTGGTAGAACAGATACGCAGTATTTT,CASSEGLARGGRTDTQYF
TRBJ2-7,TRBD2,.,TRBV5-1,TGCGCCAGCAGCCGACCGACGGGGCGGGGGGAGAGCTCCTACGAGCAGTACTTC,CASSRPTGRGESSYEQYF
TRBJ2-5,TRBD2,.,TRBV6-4,TGTGCCAGCAGTGAGACGAGCGGGGGGGTGGAGACCCAGTACTTC,CASSETSGGVETQYF
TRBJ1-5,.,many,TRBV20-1,TGCAGTGCTAGTTCGGCAGGGGAGTGGCAGCCCCAGCATTTT,CSASSAGEWQPQHF
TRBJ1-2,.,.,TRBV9,TGTGCCAGCAGCCCTCAGGTGGGCTACACCTTC,CASSPQVGYTF
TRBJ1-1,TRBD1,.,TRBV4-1,TGCGCCAGCAGCCAAGAACCGGGACAGGGGAACACTGAAGCTTTCTTT,CASSQEPGQGNTEAFF